Following are 21 T cell receptor beta chains from one sample sequenced in a study of Graves' ophthalmopathy and Graves' hyperthyroidism. Amplification of TCR beta CDR3 regions used RNA transcripts. An initial RT-PCR round employing HTBI primers preceded a second-round multiplex PCR. MiXCR was run by TCRdb on the multiplex PCR reads, yielding one entry per CDR3 protein. The sample includes roughly 410,000 distinct CDR3 sequences, about 16% of them seen just once. The sequencing input was peripheral blood. These receptors all stem from a woman aged 18-29 years with stable Graves' hyperthyroidism.

This clonotype came up many times. The V call is TRBV28, the J call TRBJ2-5, with unresolved D. CDR1 MDHEN and CDR2 SYDVKM come from the germline V gene. V gave up 4 bases and J gave up 1 base, with 10 bases separating them. The CDR3 extends over 14 amino acids. The CDR3 loop is CASSSLPSQETQYF. The CDR3 DNA follows: TGTGCCAGCAGTTCGCTACCGAGCCAAGAGACCCAGTACTTC.

The table lists this clonotype with many counts. The V gene is TRBV7-9, the J gene TRBJ1-6; 8 bases align to TRBD1. Germline V lookup: CDR1 SEHNR, CDR2 FQNEAQ (reference sequence). V was clipped by 4 bases and J by 6 bases; unmatched bases: 8. The CDR3 extends over 16 amino acids. This chain's CDR3 is CASSSRTGLGNSPLHF. In DNA, the CDR3 is TGTGCCAGCAGCTCCAGGACAGGGCTTGGTAATTCACCCCTCCACTTT. Supplemented by reference TRBV7-9 and TRBJ1-6, the full variable domain reads DTGVSQNPRHKITKRGQNVTFRCDPISEHNRLYWYRQTLGQGPEFLTYFQNEAQLEKSRLLSDRFSAERPKGSFSTLEIQRTEQGDSAMYLCASSSRTGLGNSPLHFGNGTRLTVT.

Ten or more counts support this clonotype. V gene TRBV20-1 combines with J gene TRBJ1-1; possible D gene TRBD1, 5 bases. Trimming took off 5 bases at V and 4 bases at J, with 14 bases between the two ends. Per the germline V gene, CDR1 is DFQATT and CDR2 is SNEGSKA (reference sequence). The CDR3 is 13 residues long. The CDR3 DNA is TGCAGTGCTGGGGCCCCTGTCACCACTGAAGCTTTCTTT. Protein: CSAGAPVTTEAFF.

The chain links TRBV7-9 to TRBJ1-2; 10 bases line up with TRBD1. The CDR3 length is 15 residues. CDR1 SEHNR and CDR2 FQNEAQ come from the germline V gene (reference sequence). The trim removed 1 base at V and 6 bases at J, leaving 5 bases unmatched. Here the CDR3 reads CASSLEGTGAHGYTF. The CDR3 region has the DNA TGTGCCAGCAGCTTAGAAGGGACAGGGGCACATGGCTACACCTTC. The variable domain in full, completed from reference TRBV7-9 and TRBJ1-2, reads DTGVSQNPRHKITKRGQNVTFRCDPISEHNRLYWYRQTLGQGPEFLTYFQNEAQLEKSRLLSDRFSAERPKGSFSTLEIQRTEQGDSAMYLCASSLEGTGAHGYTFGSGTRLTVV.

This clonotype was counted at least ten times. The chain couples TRBV10-1 to TRBJ2-7; D not resolved. The length of the CDR3 is 13 residues. Trimming shortened V by 2 bases and J by 4 bases, and 9 bases separated the two germline ends. Germline CDR1 and CDR2: WNHNN and SYGVQD (reference sequence). The CDR3 loop reads CASSEGPPYEQYF. In DNA, the CDR3 is TGCGCCAGCAGTGAGGGTCCCCCATACGAGCAGTACTTC.

The V and J genes are TRBV27 and TRBJ1-1; 7 bases line up with TRBD1. The V gene end was trimmed by 3 bases and the J gene end by 3 bases; junction bases not matched to a gene: 7. The germline V gene has CDR1 MNHEY and CDR2 SMNVEV (reference sequence). This CDR3 is built from 15 residues. CDR3 bases: TGTGCCAGCAGTTTGTTGCGGACAGGAGACACTGAAGCTTTCTTT. Its protein product is CASSLLRTGDTEAFF.

This clonotype was counted ten times or more. This chain links TRBV20-1 with TRBJ2-7; D possibly corresponds to TRBD1 (6 bases). CDR3 size: 15 residues. The germline V gene encodes CDR1 DFQATT and CDR2 SNEGSKA (reference sequence). V was pared by 2 bases and J by 1 base, with 15 bases between. CDR3 nucleotides: TGCAGTGCTAGAAGGTGGGCCCAGGGGTCCTACGAGCAGTACTTC. Protein sequence: CSARRWAQGSYEQYF.

There are many counts of this clonotype. The gene calls are TRBV6-5 and TRBJ2-2, with a possible D match to TRBD1 (6 bases). Germline CDR1 is MNHEY and CDR2 is SVGAGI. The CDR3 consists of 14 residues. V shed 6 bases and J shed 0 bases, with 8 bases lying between them. The CDR3 DNA reads as TGTGCCAGCAGAGGGACAACGAACACCGGGGAGCTGTTTTTT. Protein product: CASRGTTNTGELFF.

About this clonotype itself: A much larger clone differs by one base, so this may be a read error. This chain links TRBV5-8 with TRBJ1-1; D gene ambiguous. This CDR3 contains 13 residues. Trimming took off 5 bases at V and 12 bases at J, with 20 bases between the two ends. The germline V gene has CDR1 SGHTS and CDR2 YDEGEE. The DNA of the CDR3 is TGTGCCAGCAGGCACTTCAGTGGGTTCGAATCTTTCTTT. It codes for CASRHFSGFESFF.

This clonotype was recorded many times. The rearrangement links TRBV5-6 to TRBJ1-5; TRBD1 matches 7 bases. V was pared by 3 bases and J by 4 bases, with 13 bases of the junction left unmatched. The length of the CDR3 is 17 residues. Germline CDR1 SGHDT, CDR2 YYEEEE. The CDR3 DNA reads as TGTGCCAGCAGCTCCCGGGAGGGCCAGGGGGGGAATCAGCCCCAGCATTTT. Its protein product is CASSSREGQGGNQPQHF.

Ten or more counts support this clonotype. The chain employs TRBV7-9 and TRBJ2-7; 8 positions match TRBD1. J gave up 3 bases and V 4 bases, and 8 bases lay outside the gene matches. Germline V gene lookup returns CDR1 SEHNR and CDR2 FQNEAQ (reference sequence). The CDR3 totals 15 residues. The CDR3 sequence: CASSSGGGELYEQYF. The DNA of the CDR3 is TGTGCCAGCAGCTCAGGGGGCGGGGAGCTCTACGAGCAGTACTTC.

This clonotype has at least ten counts. The rearrangement joins TRBV19 to TRBJ1-1; 7 nucleotides agree with TRBD1. Unmatched junction bases numbered 6, after V lost 5 bases and J lost 6 bases. The CDR3 is 13 residues long. Germline V gene lookup returns CDR1 LNHDA and CDR2 SQIVND (reference sequence). Here the CDR3 DNA reads TGTGCCAGTAGTTTTGGGACAGTTTCTGAAGCTTTCTTT. This sequence encodes CASSFGTVSEAFF.

This clonotype was found many times. CDR3 sequence (DNA): TGTGCCAGCAGCCAGGCGGGGGCTGGTAGGAATGAGCAGTTCTTC. As protein: CASSQAGAGRNEQFF. The chain combines TRBV6-5 with TRBJ2-1; weak D call: TRBD2 (7 bases). This CDR3 contains 15 residues. Trimming took 6 bases from V and 7 from J, leaving 19 bases between them. Germline loops: CDR1 MNHEY, CDR2 SVGAGI.

This clonotype turned up a few times. The rearrangement uses TRBV20-1 and TRBJ2-7, with 9 bases fitting TRBD1. V was clipped by 7 bases and J by 3 bases; unmatched bases: 10. The CDR3 has 14 amino acids. Germline CDR1 and CDR2: DFQATT and SNEGSKA (reference sequence). This chain's CDR3 is CSVQSRTGVYEQYF. The CDR3 region has the DNA TGCAGTGTCCAGTCGAGGACAGGGGTCTACGAGCAGTACTTC.

In its sample, this clonotype was seen many times. The genes are TRBV12-3 or TRBV12-4 and TRBJ2-5, with TRBD2 identical over 12 bases. With V trimmed by 4 bases and J by 9 bases, 6 bases remained unmatched. The CDR3 is made up of 14 amino acids. This CDR3 reads CASSSRLAGVSQYF. The CDR3, as DNA: TGTGCCAGCAGTTCCCGACTAGCGGGGGTATCCCAGTACTTC.

The V call is TRBV12-3 or TRBV12-4, the J call TRBJ1-5; D not resolved. The CDR3 covers 14 residues. V was shortened by 3 bases and J by 2 bases, with 8 bases between the two germline ends. The CDR3 region is CASSFDEGNQPQHF. Written as DNA, the CDR3 is TGTGCCAGCAGTTTCGACGAAGGCAATCAGCCCCAGCATTTT.

This clonotype came up many times. The gene calls are TRBV27 and TRBJ2-7; 9 bases are a match to TRBD1. The CDR3 length is 16 residues. Germline values: CDR1 MNHEY, CDR2 SMNVEV (reference sequence). The V gene end was trimmed by 6 bases and the J gene end by 3 bases; junction bases not matched to a gene: 12. This CDR3 is CASSLRGGQGIYEQYF. Here the CDR3 DNA reads TGTGCCAGCAGCCTTAGGGGCGGACAGGGGATCTACGAGCAGTACTTC.

This clonotype was seen only a few times. The CDR3 loop reads CASSFNPAGTQYF. As DNA, the CDR3 is TGTGCCAGCAGTTTTAACCCGGCGGGGACCCAGTACTTC. The V and J genes are TRBV27 and TRBJ2-5; tentative D call: TRBD2 (5 bases). The CDR3 is made up of 13 amino acids. Looked up from germline, CDR1 is MNHEY and CDR2 is SMNVEV (reference sequence). V was pared by 3 bases and J by 7 bases, with 12 bases between.

The CDR3 coding sequence is TGTGCCAGCAGATTACAGGGGATGAACACTGAAGCTTTCTTT. It codes for CASRLQGMNTEAFF. The rearrangement links TRBV6-5 to TRBJ1-1; 7 nucleotides match TRBD1. Trimming removed 6 bases from V and 0 bases from J; junction bases left unmatched: 4. The CDR3 loop spans 14 amino acids. CDR1 is MNHEY and CDR2 is SVGAGI in the germline V gene.

This clonotype was seen a handful of times. This rearrangement joins TRBV19 to TRBJ2-5, with 9 bases lining up with TRBD1. The CDR3 runs to 14 residues. Losses at the gene ends were 10 bases for V and 4 bases for J; bases not matched to a gene: 10. Germline lookup yields CDR1 LNHDA and CDR2 SQIVND (reference sequence). As DNA, the CDR3 is TGTGCCACCGGATCGGGACAGGGAAGAGAGACCCAGTACTTC. Translation: CATGSGQGRETQYF.

This clonotype was seen many times. V is TRBV6-1 and J is TRBJ2-7; TRBD1 agrees at 7 bases. J was trimmed by 3 bases and V by 10 bases; bases with no gene match: 9. This CDR3 is 13 amino acids long. CDR1 is MNHNS and CDR2 is SASEGT in the germline V gene. The chain's CDR3 is CATRSPGGYEQYF. The CDR3 nucleotides are TGTGCCACCAGGAGTCCAGGGGGCTACGAGCAGTACTTC.